The 5 T cell receptor beta chains listed next were all sequenced from one sample in a study of blood T cell repertoires in COVID-19. Measured with immunoSEQ multiplex PCR; TCRdb has only the in-frame clones, and not every one. The sample has roughly 80,000 clones, nearly 90% seen once; the top ten hold just under 3%. Sequencing was performed on peripheral blood. These receptors were taken from a woman over 75 with acute or convalescent COVID-19.

The rearrangement links TRBV5-4 to TRBJ2-7; 7 bases map to TRBD1. Germline assignment: CDR1 SGHNT and CDR2 YYREEE (reference sequence). There are 16 residues in the CDR3. V was clipped by 0 bases and J by 2 bases; unmatched bases: 8. The CDR3 DNA sequence: TGTGCCAGCAGCTTGGAAGTACAGGGGTTGGCCTACGAGCAGTACTTC. It is translated as CASSLEVQGLAYEQYF.

Regarding this clone: One junction end does not reproduce the germline sequence, and a read error may be involved. The J gene is TRBJ1-3, the V gene TRBV7-7; D might be TRBD1 (6 bases). CDR3 size: 15 residues. Germline-derived CDR1 and CDR2 are SSHAT and FNYEAQ (reference sequence). Here the CDR3 reads CASSLETGPGNTIYF. The CDR3 nucleotides read TGTGCTAGCAGCTTAGAGACAGGTCCTGGAAACACCATATATTTT.

V and J are TRBV2 and TRBJ2-1, with a possible D match to TRBD1 (6 bases). V was cut by 7 bases and J by 9 bases, with 10 bases left in between. CDR3 length: 11 residues. CDR1 SNHLY and CDR2 FYNNEI come from the germline V gene. CDR3 loop: CASIRGSEQFF. CDR3 sequence (DNA): TGTGCCAGCATCAGGGGATCTGAGCAGTTCTTC.

The chain recombines TRBV7-2 with TRBJ2-3; 13 bases fit TRBD2. The CDR3 covers 17 residues. CDR1 is SGHTA, CDR2 FQGNSA, per germline. V lost 1 base, J lost 1 base, and 2 bases stayed unmatched. CDR3 coding DNA: TGTGCCAGCAGCTTAGTAGGACTAGCGGGGGGCACAGATACGCAGTATTTT. Protein: CASSLVGLAGGTDTQYF.

The V call is TRBV11-2, the J call TRBJ2-5; TRBD1 matches at 7 bases. V gave up 1 base and J gave up 6 bases; unmatched junction bases: 8. This CDR3 has 15 residues. Germline V gives CDR1 SGHAT, CDR2 FQNNGV. In DNA, the CDR3 is TGTGCCAGCAGCTTAGGAAGAGGGGGCCTGAAGACCCAGTACTTC. As protein: CASSLGRGGLKTQYF.